Described below is a single T cell receptor (beta chain) sequence and its context. Its antigen is currently unknown. The CDR3 has 13 amino acids. V gave up 10 bases and J gave up 2 bases, with 13 bases separating them. Germline V lookup: CDR1 MNHEY, CDR2 SMNVEV (reference sequence). This specimen comes from a study of CD8 T cells in ankylosing spondylitis. Broader study findings: Clones linked with disease were CD8+ and fairly uncommon in the peripheral blood. Matched synovial fluid from ankylosing spondylitis patients was reported to be enriched for disease-linked clones.

TCRdb reanalysed the 5' RACE reads using MiXCR and keeps one entry per CDR3 protein. The data hold 160,000 or so distinct CDR3 sequences, with 9.8% observed a single time. The gene calls are TRBV27 and TRBJ2-3, with D tentatively TRBD2 (5 bases). The TCR comes from a female donor with ankylosing spondylitis or in good health (not recorded which). Material: blood, either unsorted or a sorted T cell fraction (not recorded which). The CDR3 region is CATRGYNTDTQYF. CDR3 nucleotides: TGTGCCACCCGGGGTTATAACACAGATACGCAGTATTTT.